The 9 T cell receptor beta chains below were found in one sample sequenced in a study of regulatory T cells in long-lasting Graves disease. TCR beta libraries were built with iRepertoire HTBI primers and Arm-PCR of CDR3 regions. In TCRdb, the multiplex PCR reads were re-called with MiXCR into one record per CDR3 protein. Of hundreds of thousands of distinct CDR3 sequences listed, less than 25% were seen once; the top ten hold approximately 8%. Time point described: persistent/refractory GD, antithyroid drugs over 5 years with positive TRAb. Researchers made the TCR library from RNA that was extracted from PBMCs. Sequences were derived from peripheral blood mononuclear cells (PBMCs), sampled when the disease was refractory, from a patient treated with antithyroid drugs. Source of these receptors: a female donor with Graves disease.

The rearrangement joins TRBV6-5 to TRBJ2-7; D is possibly TRBD1 or TRBD2 (5 bases each). The CDR3 spans 14 residues. Trimming removed 0 bases at V and 6 bases at J, with 12 bases between. CDR1 is MNHEY and CDR2 is SVGAGI in the germline V gene. CDR3 sequence (DNA): TGTGCCAGCAGTTACTCGCCCCCGGGGCGCGAGCAGTACTTC. As protein: CASSYSPPGREQYF.

This clonotype was picked up a small number of times. The chain carries TRBV3-1 and TRBJ2-7, with D maybe TRBD1 (5 bases). Germline values: CDR1 LGHDT, CDR2 YNNKEL (reference sequence). V dropped 3 bases and J dropped 8 bases, with 14 bases sitting between them. The CDR3 loop spans 13 amino acids. The CDR3 nucleotides read TGTGCCAGCAGCCATCCTAGGGGCGGAAAGCAGTACTTC. It codes for CASSHPRGGKQYF.

This clonotype was seen a few times. A much larger clone differs from this one at a single base, so this may be a read error. This chain connects TRBV27 to TRBJ2-7; 7 bases are a match to TRBD1. Germline CDR1 reads MNHEY; CDR2 reads SMNVEV (reference sequence). CDR3 size: 13 residues. V dropped 6 bases and J dropped 1; count of bases not matched to a gene: 3. In DNA, the CDR3 is TGTGCCAGCAGCATGACAGGGTCCTACGAGCAGTACTTC. It is translated as CASSMTGSYEQYF.

This clonotype was counted many times. The chain recombines TRBV20-1 with TRBJ1-5; D might be TRBD1 (5 bases). This CDR3 spans 14 amino acids. V was shortened by 6 bases and J by 6 bases, with 18 bases between the two germline ends. Germline V gives CDR1 DFQATT, CDR2 SNEGSKA (reference sequence). This CDR3 is CSAKEVGGSQPQHF. The CDR3 DNA reads TGCAGTGCCAAAGAAGTGGGGGGAAGTCAGCCCCAGCATTTT.

This clonotype was seen at least ten times. The genes are TRBV6-1 and TRBJ2-7; a possible D gene is TRBD1 (6 bases). Germline V gene lookup returns CDR1 MNHNS and CDR2 SASEGT. Trimming took off 6 bases at V and 2 bases at J, with 29 bases between the two ends. CDR3 length: 19 residues. The chain's CDR3 is CASSRRMGTGQGVAYEQYF. CDR3 DNA sequence: TGTGCCAGCAGCCGGAGGATGGGTACAGGGCAGGGAGTTGCCTACGAGCAGTACTTC.

The chain has TRBV19 and TRBJ1-1; possibly TRBD1 for D (6 bases). V lost 6 bases, J lost 3 bases, and 17 bases lay in between. From germline, CDR1 is LNHDA and CDR2 SQIVND (reference sequence). The CDR3 runs 15 residues. Here the CDR3 DNA reads TGTGCCAGTAGAGAGGGGGATGATTGGTACACTGAAGCTTTCTTT. It yields the protein CASREGDDWYTEAFF.

The rearrangement links TRBV6-1 to TRBJ1-2; TRBD1 might be the D (6 bases). CDR1 MNHNS and CDR2 SASEGT come from the germline V gene. CDR3 length equals 14 residues. Between the trimmed V and J ends, which lost 6 bases and 6 bases, there was a span of 17 bases. The CDR3 is CASSLPTGSDGYTF. CDR3 nucleotides: TGTGCCAGCAGCCTCCCTACAGGGTCCGATGGCTACACCTTC.

In this sample, this clonotype turned up many times. The chain is built from TRBV30 and TRBJ1-5; TRBD1 might be the D (5 bases). This CDR3 has 14 residues. The V gene's germline CDR1 is GTSNPN and CDR2 SVGIG (reference sequence). Trimming shortened V by 2 bases and J by 5 bases, and 13 bases separated the two germline ends. The DNA of the CDR3 is TGTGCCTGGAGTACGGGGGGGGTGCATCAGCCCCAGCATTTT. Encoded protein: CAWSTGGVHQPQHF.

The chain employs TRBV4-3 and TRBJ1-1; TRBD1 is a possible D gene (5 bases). Germline loops: CDR1 LGHNA, CDR2 YSLEER. Trimming cost V 0 bases and J 1 base, with 9 bases left between them. This CDR3 has 15 amino acids. Written as DNA, the CDR3 is TGCGCCAGCAGCCAAGATTTGGGGCAGAACACTGAAGCTTTCTTT. Encoded protein: CASSQDLGQNTEAFF.